This T cell receptor (beta chain) came from a study of metastatic and nonmetastatic thyroid tumors (dated by TCRdb to about 2020). In the study overall: Repertoires from peripheral blood and from tumor or nodule tissue samples of malignant and benign thyroid patients were compared.

Library method: PCR. Sequenced on an Illumina HiSeq 4000. High-throughput sequencing was used to profile the TCR beta-chain CDR3 region of each patient. The authors' analysis ran thus. The researchers built a classifier to tell apart papillary thyroid cancer patients with distant metastasis, based on CDR3 differences among clinicopathological groups. Repertoire diversity was assessed with the Shannon index, and tumor-blood repertoire similarity with the Morisita-Horn index. TCRdb took the public reads, trimmed them with fastp at Q25, ran MiXCR for clone calling and kept in-frame beta chains. These V and J calls rely on TCRdb rather than the paper's analysis. Counted in this sample were about 18,000 clones; about 33% of them appeared once. The top ten constitute 9% to 10% of the sample. Overall study results and their limits: In both blood and tumor samples, malignant tumors were reported to have significantly higher TCR beta diversity than benign nodules.

V and J lose 8 bases and 3 bases, and a span of 16 bases separates them. Counted from cysteine to phenylalanine, this CDR3 has 14 amino acids. The entry retains the CDR3 DNA only, 42 bases that are in frame from base 1. CDR1 and CDR2 were assigned from the germline V gene (reference sequence) as SEHNR and FQNEAQ. For this clone: Its antigen is not yet known. Qualities for individual bases were not recorded, and no much larger clone is one base off.

No patient had received any treatment before thyroid surgery. Using T-cell receptor beta sequencing, the researchers looked back retrospectively at clinical samples from patients, gathered between the early 2010s and the late 2010s. The TCR was taken from a male donor with papillary thyroid cancer or a benign thyroid nodule (not recorded which). Some clones in this sample may be carry-over from other donors' samples. Sequencing was carried out using tumor tissue. The V and J segments used are TRBV7-9 and TRBJ1-2; there is no confident call for the D gene. This receptor has the CDR3 CASREGEIDYGYTF. In nucleotide form, the sequence is TGTGCCAGCCGCGAGGGCGAGATTGACTATGGCTACACCTTC.